The rows below give T cell receptor beta chains drawn from one sample of a study of identifying expanded T cells in peripheral blood. Sequencing was performed with immunoSEQ multiplex PCR; in TCRdb, only in-frame clones are kept and a portion is missing. This table holds 100,000 to 150,000 clones, over 65% found once. Sample: blood. Every receptor here comes from a person aged 18 to 75 in good health. Each CDR3 is given with its conserved first and last residue. D genes are given only for firm matches. Clone size is stated in some rows and not others, as once, few, many or a class when expanded.

abundance: .; j_gene: TRBJ1-4; v_gene: TRBV7-8; d_gene: .; CDR3aa: CASSPSPPRRGLHEKLFF; CDR3nt: TGTGCCAGCAGCCCTTCACCGCCGAGGAGGGGCCTACATGAAAAACTGTTTTTT
abundance: .; j_gene: TRBJ1-5; v_gene: TRBV12-5; d_gene: .; CDR3aa: CASGPGVNSNQPQHF; CDR3nt: TGTGCTAGTGGGCCCGGGGTAAATAGCAATCAGCCCCAGCATTTT
abundance: once; j_gene: TRBJ2-7; v_gene: TRBV7-9; d_gene: .; CDR3aa: CASSLAGLEQYF; CDR3nt: TGTGCCAGCAGCTTAGCCGGTCTGGAGCAGTACTTC
abundance: .; j_gene: TRBJ2-3; v_gene: TRBV6-5; d_gene: .; CDR3aa: CASSYSPLSSTDTQYF; CDR3nt: TGTGCCAGCAGTTACTCGCCTTTATCTAGCACAGATACGCAGTATTTT
abundance: .; j_gene: TRBJ2-7; v_gene: TRBV6-6; d_gene: TRBD1; CDR3aa: CASSYSGTGVDEQYF; CDR3nt: TGTGCCAGCAGTTACTCAGGGACAGGGGTCGACGAGCAGTACTTC
abundance: .; j_gene: TRBJ2-5; v_gene: TRBV11-2; d_gene: .; CDR3aa: CASSLTHLSETQYF; CDR3nt: TGTGCCAGCAGCTTAACCCACCTTTCGGAGACCCAGTACTTC
abundance: .; j_gene: TRBJ1-4; v_gene: TRBV6-1; d_gene: .; CDR3aa: CASSEYAGTAEKLFF; CDR3nt: TGTGCCAGCAGTGAATACGCAGGAACGGCTGAAAAACTGTTTTTT
abundance: few; j_gene: TRBJ1-2; v_gene: TRBV6-5; d_gene: .; CDR3aa: CASSLLSTGYGYTF; CDR3nt: TGTGCCAGCAGTTTATTGTCGACAGGTTATGGCTACACCTTC
abundance: .; j_gene: TRBJ1-6; v_gene: TRBV5-1; d_gene: .; CDR3aa: CASSLEGMDSPLHF; CDR3nt: TGCGCCAGCAGCTTAGAGGGAATGGACTCACCCCTCCACTTT
abundance: .; j_gene: TRBJ2-3; v_gene: TRBV7-2; d_gene: .; CDR3aa: CASSRLRVPATDTQYF; CDR3nt: TGTGCCAGCAGCCGACTCCGGGTCCCTGCCACGGATACGCAGTATTTT
abundance: once; j_gene: TRBJ1-5; v_gene: TRBV6-6; d_gene: .; CDR3aa: CASRISNQPQHF; CDR3nt: TGTGCCAGCAGAATTAGCAATCAGCCCCAGCATTTT
abundance: .; j_gene: TRBJ1-2; v_gene: TRBV5-1; d_gene: .; CDR3aa: CASSLAGAGANYGYTF; CDR3nt: TGCGCCAGCAGCTTGGCTGGGGCAGGGGCCAACTATGGCTACACCTTC
abundance: .; j_gene: TRBJ2-2; v_gene: TRBV30; d_gene: TRBD2; CDR3aa: CAWSVVLAGGELFF; CDR3nt: TGTGCCTGGAGTGTAGTCCTAGCGGGAGGGGAGCTGTTTTTT
abundance: .; j_gene: TRBJ2-7; v_gene: TRBV9; d_gene: TRBD1; CDR3aa: CASSVAGNRGAYEQYF; CDR3nt: TGTGCCAGCAGCGTAGCTGGAAACAGGGGGGCCTACGAGCAGTACTTC
abundance: many; j_gene: TRBJ1-5; v_gene: TRBV27; d_gene: TRBD1; CDR3aa: CASSLQGAERPQHF; CDR3nt: TGTGCCAGCAGTTTACAGGGGGCTGAACGGCCCCAGCATTTT
abundance: .; j_gene: TRBJ1-1; v_gene: TRBV29-1; d_gene: .; CDR3aa: CSVVRGGLKDEAFF; CDR3nt: TGCAGCGTTGTGAGGGGGGGTTTAAAGGATGAAGCTTTCTTT
abundance: .; j_gene: TRBJ2-1; v_gene: TRBV5-4; d_gene: .; CDR3aa: CASSQDWAEQFF; CDR3nt: TGCGCCAGCAGCCAAGATTGGGCTGAGCAGTTCTTC
abundance: .; j_gene: TRBJ2-3; v_gene: TRBV5-4; d_gene: .; CDR3aa: CASSLYISTDTQYF; CDR3nt: TGTGCCAGCAGCTTGTACATTAGCACAGATACGCAGTATTTT
abundance: .; j_gene: TRBJ1-2; v_gene: TRBV6-5; d_gene: .; CDR3aa: CASSREGLGNYGYTF; CDR3nt: TGTGCCAGCAGTCGCGAGGGGTTAGGGAACTATGGCTACACCTTC
abundance: .; j_gene: TRBJ2-7; v_gene: TRBV7-9; d_gene: .; CDR3aa: CASSLTGLTYEQYF; CDR3nt: TGTGCCAGCAGCTTAACTGGCTTGACCTACGAGCAGTACTTC
abundance: once; j_gene: TRBJ1-3; v_gene: TRBV4-3; d_gene: .; CDR3aa: CASSQDRGTTGNTIYF; CDR3nt: TGCGCCAGCAGCCAAGATAGGGGAACTACTGGAAACACCATATATTTT
abundance: .; j_gene: TRBJ2-2; v_gene: TRBV18; d_gene: .; CDR3aa: CASSTAPPSGELFF; CDR3nt: TGTGCCAGCTCAACCGCCCCCCCGAGCGGGGAGCTGTTTTTT
abundance: .; j_gene: TRBJ1-2; v_gene: TRBV30; d_gene: TRBD1; CDR3aa: CASWTGGYTF; CDR3nt: TGTGCTTCCTGGACAGGAGGCTACACCTTC
abundance: .; j_gene: TRBJ1-6; v_gene: TRBV4-3; d_gene: TRBD1; CDR3aa: CASSHLTGYSPLHF; CDR3nt: TGCGCCAGCAGCCACTTGACAGGGTATTCACCCCTCCACTTT
abundance: .; j_gene: TRBJ2-1; v_gene: TRBV7-2; d_gene: .; CDR3aa: CASSLAGPRGYEQFF; CDR3nt: TGTGCCAGCAGCTTAGCGGGGCCCCGAGGATATGAGCAGTTCTTC
abundance: .; j_gene: TRBJ2-1; v_gene: TRBV6-5; d_gene: TRBD2; CDR3aa: CASRGGTSGYNEQFF; CDR3nt: TGTGCCAGCAGGGGCGGGACTAGCGGCTACAATGAGCAGTTCTTC
abundance: .; j_gene: TRBJ2-7; v_gene: TRBV7-7; d_gene: .; CDR3aa: CASSLGTGYEQYF; CDR3nt: TGTGCCAGCAGCTTAGGAACAGGTTACGAGCAGTACTTC
abundance: .; j_gene: TRBJ1-2; v_gene: TRBV9; d_gene: .; CDR3aa: CASSGTVPDYGYTF; CDR3nt: TGTGCCAGCAGCGGGACAGTTCCCGACTATGGCTACACCTTC
abundance: .; j_gene: TRBJ1-2; v_gene: TRBV5-5; d_gene: .; CDR3aa: CASSPDSTYGYTF; CDR3nt: TGTGCCAGCAGCCCGGACAGCACGTATGGCTACACCTTC
abundance: few; j_gene: TRBJ1-1; v_gene: TRBV5-1; d_gene: .; CDR3aa: CASNTQLTGTTKIF; CDR3nt: TGCGCCAGCAACACCCAGCTTACCGGGACGACAAAAATCTTT
abundance: few; j_gene: TRBJ1-2; v_gene: TRBV5-6; d_gene: .; CDR3aa: CASSLADDNYGYTF; CDR3nt: TGTGCCAGCAGCTTGGCCGATGACAACTATGGCTACACCTTC
abundance: .; j_gene: TRBJ2-3; v_gene: TRBV28; d_gene: .; CDR3aa: CASSLPTRGDTQYF; CDR3nt: TGTGCCAGCAGTTTACCTACCAGGGGAGATACGCAGTATTTT
abundance: many; j_gene: TRBJ1-1; v_gene: TRBV5-6; d_gene: .; CDR3aa: CASSWDTNTEAFF; CDR3nt: TGTGCCAGCAGCTGGGACACGAACACTGAAGCTTTCTTT
abundance: .; j_gene: TRBJ2-1; v_gene: TRBV5-4; d_gene: TRBD2; CDR3aa: CASSLAREGEQFF; CDR3nt: TGTGCCAGCAGCTTGGCCAGGGAGGGTGAGCAGTTCTTC
abundance: .; j_gene: TRBJ2-3; v_gene: TRBV6-1; d_gene: .; CDR3aa: CASSESWGRNPTDTQYF; CDR3nt: TGTGCCAGCAGTGAATCATGGGGCCGGAACCCCACAGATACGCAGTATTTT
abundance: few; j_gene: TRBJ1-2; v_gene: TRBV19; d_gene: .; CDR3aa: CASSSRGPPYGYTF; CDR3nt: TGTGCCAGTAGCTCCCGGGGCCCCCCTTATGGCTACACCTTC
abundance: .; j_gene: TRBJ2-1; v_gene: TRBV15; d_gene: .; CDR3aa: CATSREANAPREQFF; CDR3nt: TGTGCCACCAGCAGAGAGGCGAACGCCCCCCGTGAGCAGTTCTTC
abundance: .; j_gene: TRBJ2-1; v_gene: TRBV10-1; d_gene: TRBD2; CDR3aa: CASSDLAGGRNEQFF; CDR3nt: TGCGCCAGCAGTGATCTAGCGGGGGGGAGGAATGAGCAGTTCTTC
abundance: .; j_gene: TRBJ1-2; v_gene: TRBV7-3; d_gene: TRBD1; CDR3aa: CASSLGGFGDYGYTF; CDR3nt: TGTGCCAGCAGCCTAGGGGGCTTCGGTGACTATGGCTACACCTTC
abundance: .; j_gene: TRBJ1-2; v_gene: TRBV5-4; d_gene: .; CDR3aa: CASSLFHHGYTF; CDR3nt: TGTGCCAGCAGCTTGTTTCATCATGGCTACACCTTC
abundance: .; j_gene: TRBJ1-1; v_gene: TRBV19; d_gene: .; CDR3aa: CASSITGTLGLNTEAFF; CDR3nt: TGTGCCAGTAGTATAACCGGGACTCTGGGCTTGAACACTGAAGCTTTCTTT
abundance: .; j_gene: TRBJ2-3; v_gene: TRBV7-2; d_gene: TRBD2; CDR3aa: CASSPLSGATDTQYF; CDR3nt: TGTGCCAGCAGCCCTCTTAGCGGGGCTACAGATACGCAGTATTTT
abundance: .; j_gene: TRBJ1-1; v_gene: TRBV16; d_gene: .; CDR3aa: CASSLGSPVTEAFF; CDR3nt: TGTGCCAGCAGCCTAGGGTCTCCAGTCACTGAAGCTTTCTTT
abundance: .; j_gene: TRBJ1-1; v_gene: TRBV18; d_gene: .; CDR3aa: CASSPMGLNTEAFF; CDR3nt: TGTGCCAGCTCACCCATGGGGTTGAACACTGAAGCTTTCTTT
abundance: .; j_gene: TRBJ1-1; v_gene: TRBV27; d_gene: .; CDR3aa: CASSLSGLRNTEAFF; CDR3nt: TGTGCCAGCAGTTTGTCAGGGCTGAGGAACACTGAAGCTTTCTTT